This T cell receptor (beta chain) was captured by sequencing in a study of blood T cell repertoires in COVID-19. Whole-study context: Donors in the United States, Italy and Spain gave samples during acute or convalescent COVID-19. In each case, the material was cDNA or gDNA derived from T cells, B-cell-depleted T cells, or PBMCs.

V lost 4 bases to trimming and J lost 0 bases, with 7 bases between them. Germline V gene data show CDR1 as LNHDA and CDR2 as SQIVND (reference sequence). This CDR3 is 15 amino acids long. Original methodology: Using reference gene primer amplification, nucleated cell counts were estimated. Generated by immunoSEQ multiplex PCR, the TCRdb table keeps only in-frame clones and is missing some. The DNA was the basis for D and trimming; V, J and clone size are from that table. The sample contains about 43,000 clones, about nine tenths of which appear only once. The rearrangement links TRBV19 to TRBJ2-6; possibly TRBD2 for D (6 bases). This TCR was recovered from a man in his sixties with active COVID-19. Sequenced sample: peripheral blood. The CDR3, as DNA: TGTGCCAGTAGTAGGGAGGACTCTGGGGCCAACGTCCTGACTTTC. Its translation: CASSREDSGANVLTF.